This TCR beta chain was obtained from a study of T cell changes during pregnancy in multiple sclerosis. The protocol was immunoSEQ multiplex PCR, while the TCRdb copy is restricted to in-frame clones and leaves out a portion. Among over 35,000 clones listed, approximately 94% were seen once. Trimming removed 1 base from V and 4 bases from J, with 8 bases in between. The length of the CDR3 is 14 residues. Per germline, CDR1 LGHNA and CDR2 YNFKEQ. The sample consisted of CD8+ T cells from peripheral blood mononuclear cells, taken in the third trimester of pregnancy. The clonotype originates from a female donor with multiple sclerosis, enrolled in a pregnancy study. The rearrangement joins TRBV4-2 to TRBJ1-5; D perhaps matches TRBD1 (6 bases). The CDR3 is CASSQGQENQPQHF. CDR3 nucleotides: TGTGCCAGCAGCCAAGGACAGGAAAATCAGCCCCAGCATTTT.